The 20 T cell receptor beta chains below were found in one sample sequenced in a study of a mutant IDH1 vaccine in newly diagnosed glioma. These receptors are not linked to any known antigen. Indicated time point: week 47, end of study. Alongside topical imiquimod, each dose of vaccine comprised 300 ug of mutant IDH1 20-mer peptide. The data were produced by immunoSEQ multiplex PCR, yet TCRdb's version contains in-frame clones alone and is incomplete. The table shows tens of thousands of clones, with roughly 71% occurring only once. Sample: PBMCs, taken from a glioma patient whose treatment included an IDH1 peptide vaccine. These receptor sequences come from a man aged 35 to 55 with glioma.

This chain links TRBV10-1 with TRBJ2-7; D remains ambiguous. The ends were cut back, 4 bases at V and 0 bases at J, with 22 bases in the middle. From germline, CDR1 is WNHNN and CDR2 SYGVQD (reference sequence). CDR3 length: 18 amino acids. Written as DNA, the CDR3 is TGCGCCAGCAGTGCCCCGCCAGTTCTCTACCCTTTCTCCTACGAGCAGTACGTC. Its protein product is CASSAPPVLYPFSYEQYV.

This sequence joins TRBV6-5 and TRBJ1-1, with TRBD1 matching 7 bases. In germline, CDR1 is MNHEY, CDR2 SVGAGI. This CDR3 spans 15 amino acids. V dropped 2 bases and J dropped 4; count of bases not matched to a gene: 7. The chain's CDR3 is CASSYTTGFGTEAFF. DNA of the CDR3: TGTGCCAGCAGTTACACGACAGGGTTCGGCACTGAAGCTTTCTTT.

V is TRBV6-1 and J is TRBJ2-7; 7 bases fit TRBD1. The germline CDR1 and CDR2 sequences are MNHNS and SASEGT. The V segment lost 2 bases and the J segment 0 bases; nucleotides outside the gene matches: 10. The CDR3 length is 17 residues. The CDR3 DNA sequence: TGTGCCAGCAGTGAAAATGAGGGCAGGGGGTCCTCCTACGAGCAGTACTTC. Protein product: CASSENEGRGSSYEQYF.

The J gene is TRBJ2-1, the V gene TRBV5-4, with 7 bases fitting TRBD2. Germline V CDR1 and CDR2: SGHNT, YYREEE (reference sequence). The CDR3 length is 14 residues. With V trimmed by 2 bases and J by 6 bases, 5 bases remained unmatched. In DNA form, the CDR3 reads TGTGCCAGCAGCTTACGACTAGCAATCAATGAGCAGTTCTTC. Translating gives CASSLRLAINEQFF.

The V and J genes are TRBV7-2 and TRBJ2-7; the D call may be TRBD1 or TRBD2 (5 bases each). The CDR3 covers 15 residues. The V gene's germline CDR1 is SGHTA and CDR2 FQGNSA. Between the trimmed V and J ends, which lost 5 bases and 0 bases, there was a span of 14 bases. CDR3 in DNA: TGTGCCAGCAGCGGGGGTGGTGGTGGCTCCTACGAGCAGTACGTC. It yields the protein CASSGGGGGSYEQYV.

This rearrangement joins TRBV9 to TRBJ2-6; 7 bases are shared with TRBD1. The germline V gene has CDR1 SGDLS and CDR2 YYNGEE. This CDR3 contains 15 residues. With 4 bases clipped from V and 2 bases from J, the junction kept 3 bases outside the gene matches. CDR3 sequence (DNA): TGTGCCAGCAGCCCAGACAGGGCTGGGGCCAACGTCCTGACTTTC. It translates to CASSPDRAGANVLTF. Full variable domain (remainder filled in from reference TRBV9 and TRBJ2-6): DSGVTQTPKHLITATGQRVTLRCSPRSGDLSVYWYQQSLDQGLQFLIQYYNGEERAKGNILERFSAQQFPDLHSELNLSSLELGDSALYFCASSPDRAGANVLTFGAGSRLTVL.

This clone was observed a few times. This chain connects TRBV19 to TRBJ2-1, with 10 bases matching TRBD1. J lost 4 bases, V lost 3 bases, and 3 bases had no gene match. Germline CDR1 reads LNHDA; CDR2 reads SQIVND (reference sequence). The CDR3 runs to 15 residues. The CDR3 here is CASSMGQGSYNEQFF. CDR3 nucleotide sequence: TGTGCCAGTAGTATGGGACAGGGGTCTTACAATGAGCAGTTCTTC.

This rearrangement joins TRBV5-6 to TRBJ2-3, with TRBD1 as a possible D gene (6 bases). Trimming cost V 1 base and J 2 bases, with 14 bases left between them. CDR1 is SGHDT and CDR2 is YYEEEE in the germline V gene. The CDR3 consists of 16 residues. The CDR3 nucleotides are TGTGCCAGCAGCTTGATCCGGAGGACAGACACAGATACGCAGTATTTT. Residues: CASSLIRRTDTDTQYF.

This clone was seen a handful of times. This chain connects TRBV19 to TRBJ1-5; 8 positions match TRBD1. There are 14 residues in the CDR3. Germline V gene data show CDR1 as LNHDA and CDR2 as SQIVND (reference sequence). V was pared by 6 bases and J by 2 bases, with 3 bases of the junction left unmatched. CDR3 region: CASSDRGGNQPQHF. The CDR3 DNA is TGTGCCAGTAGCGACAGGGGCGGCAATCAGCCCCAGCATTTT.

CDR3 in amino acids: CASGRGRAQNEQFF. The CDR3 coding sequence is TGCGCCAGCGGTAGGGGTCGGGCTCAGAATGAGCAGTTCTTC. The gene calls are TRBV10-2 and TRBJ2-1; D perhaps matches TRBD1 (5 bases). Trimming shortened V by 8 bases and J by 7 bases, and 18 bases separated the two germline ends. The CDR3 has 14 amino acids. Germline V CDR1 and CDR2: WSHSY, SAAADI.

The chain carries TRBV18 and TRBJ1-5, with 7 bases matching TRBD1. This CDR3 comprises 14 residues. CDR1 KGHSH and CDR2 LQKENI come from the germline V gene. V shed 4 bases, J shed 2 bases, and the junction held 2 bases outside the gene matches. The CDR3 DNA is TGTGCCAGCTCACAGGGGGCCGGCAATCAGCCCCAGCATTTT. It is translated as CASSQGAGNQPQHF.

CDR3 coding DNA: TGTGCCAGCAGCTTAGTTCCGGGAAGCACAGATACGCAGTATTTT. This sequence encodes CASSLVPGSTDTQYF. This chain connects TRBV7-7 to TRBJ2-3; D is possibly TRBD2 (5 bases). The CDR3 sequence is 15 residues long. Trimming removed 1 base at V and 0 bases at J, with 8 bases between. Germline V gives CDR1 SSHAT, CDR2 FNYEAQ (reference sequence). The full variable domain, with the rest looked up from reference TRBV7-7 and TRBJ2-3, is GAGVSQSPRYKVTKRGQDVTLRCDPISSHATLYWYQQALGQGPEFLTYFNYEAQPDKSGLPSDRFSAERPEGSISTLTIQRTEQRDSAMYRCASSLVPGSTDTQYFGPGTRLTVL.

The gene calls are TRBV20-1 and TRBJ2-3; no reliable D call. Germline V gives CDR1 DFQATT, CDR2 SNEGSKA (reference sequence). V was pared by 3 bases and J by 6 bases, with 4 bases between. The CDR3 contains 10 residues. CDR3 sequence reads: CSASPDTQYF. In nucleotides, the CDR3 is TGCAGTGCTAGCCCTGATACGCAGTATTTT.

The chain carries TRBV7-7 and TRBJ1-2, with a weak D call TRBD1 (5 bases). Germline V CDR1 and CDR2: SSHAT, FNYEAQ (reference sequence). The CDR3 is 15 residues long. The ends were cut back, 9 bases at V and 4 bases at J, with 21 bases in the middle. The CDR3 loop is CASLLITGFLYGYTF. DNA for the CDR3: TGTGCCAGTCTCCTTATCACAGGTTTCCTCTATGGCTACACCTTC. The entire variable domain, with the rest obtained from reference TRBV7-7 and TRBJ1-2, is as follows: GAGVSQSPRYKVTKRGQDVTLRCDPISSHATLYWYQQALGQGPEFLTYFNYEAQPDKSGLPSDRFSAERPEGSISTLTIQRTEQRDSAMYRCASLLITGFLYGYTFGSGTRLTVV.

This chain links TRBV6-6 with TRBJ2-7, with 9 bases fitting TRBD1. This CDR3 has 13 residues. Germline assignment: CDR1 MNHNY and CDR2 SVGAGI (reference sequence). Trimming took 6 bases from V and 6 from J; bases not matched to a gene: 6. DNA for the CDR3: TGTGCCAGCAGAGCACAGGGGGCGAGCGAGCAGTACGTC. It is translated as CASRAQGASEQYV.

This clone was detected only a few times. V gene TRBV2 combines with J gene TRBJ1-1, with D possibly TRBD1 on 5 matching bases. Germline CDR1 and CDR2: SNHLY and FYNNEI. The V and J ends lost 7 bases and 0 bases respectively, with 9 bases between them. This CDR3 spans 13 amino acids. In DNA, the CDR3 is TGTGCCAGCATGCGGGGGGTGAACACTGAAGCTTTCTTT. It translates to CASMRGVNTEAFF.

The CDR3 bases are TGCGCCAGCAGCTTAGGAGGAAACACTGAAGCTTTCTTT. It is translated as CASSLGGNTEAFF. The rearrangement links TRBV5-1 to TRBJ1-1; D unresolved. CDR1 and CDR2 from the germline V gene are SGHRS and YFSETQ. The length of the CDR3 is 13 residues. The V and J ends lost 2 bases and 2 bases respectively, with 7 bases between them.

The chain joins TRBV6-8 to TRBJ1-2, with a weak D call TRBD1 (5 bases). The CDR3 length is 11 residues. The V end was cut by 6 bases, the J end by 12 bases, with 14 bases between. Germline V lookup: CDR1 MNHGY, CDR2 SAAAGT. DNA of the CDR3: TGTGCCAGCAGCCCACGGGGGAGTGACACCTTC. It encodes CASSPRGSDTF.

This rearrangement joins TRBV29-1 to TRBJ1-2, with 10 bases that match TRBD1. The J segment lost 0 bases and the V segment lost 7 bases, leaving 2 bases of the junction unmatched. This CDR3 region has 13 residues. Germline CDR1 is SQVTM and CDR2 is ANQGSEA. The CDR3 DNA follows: TGCAGCGGCGGACAGGGGGCTAACTATGGCTACACCTTC. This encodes CSGGQGANYGYTF.

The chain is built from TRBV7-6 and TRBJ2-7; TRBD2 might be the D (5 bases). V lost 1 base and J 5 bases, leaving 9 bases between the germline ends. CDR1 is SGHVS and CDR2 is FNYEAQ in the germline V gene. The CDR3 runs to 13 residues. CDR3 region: CASSLDEGDEQYF. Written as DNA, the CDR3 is TGTGCCAGCAGCTTAGACGAGGGAGACGAGCAGTACTTC.